Shown below are 28 T cell receptor beta chains from a single sample sequenced in a study of molecular identifiers for immune sequencing clone quantification (dated by TCRdb to 2017 to 2018). The library was obtained by PCR. The sample was run on a NextSeq 500. In TCRdb, the public reads were trimmed at Q25 with fastp and aligned with MiXCR, with productive beta chains retained. Under each unique CDR3 protein, matching rows form one entry showing the most common genes and DNA. The sample table lists roughly 100,000 distinct CDR3 sequences, about 32% of them with a count of one. Together, the top ten hold less than 10% of the sample. Specimen: naive CD8+ T cells from blood, with Jurkat cell RNA spiked in. The cell subset or site label corresponds to: FACS-sorted CD8+CD4-CCR7+CD45RA+ naive T cells. The receptors originated from a human donor in good health. Some libraries in this study had Jurkat cell RNA spiked in.

This chain links TRBV7-9 with TRBJ1-6; 9 positions match TRBD1. The V gene end was trimmed by 4 bases and the J gene end by 8 bases; junction bases not matched to a gene: 6. Germline V gives CDR1 SEHNR, CDR2 FQNEAQ (reference sequence). This CDR3 region has 15 residues. CDR3 DNA sequence: TGTGCCAGCAGCTCGGGACAGGGTAGTGATTCACCCCTCCACTTT. This gives the protein CASSSGQGSDSPLHF.

As regards this clonotype: Just one base apart from a much larger clone, this may be a read error. The chain links TRBV29-1 to TRBJ2-7; possibly TRBD2 for D (5 bases). CDR1 and CDR2 from the germline V gene are SQVTM and ANQGSEA. Trimming shortened V by 1 base and J by 1 base, and 11 bases separated the two germline ends. The CDR3 is 14 residues long. This CDR3 is CSVEVGEGSYEQYF. Here the CDR3 DNA reads TGCAGCGTTGAAGTCGGGGAAGGGTCCTACGAGCAGTACTTC.

CDR3 DNA: TGTGCCAGCAGTTCGACGACAGGGCAGCGGGAGAGGTACGAGCAGTACTTC. This gives the protein CASSSTTGQRERYEQYF. The chain joins TRBV7-9 to TRBJ2-7; D is perhaps TRBD2 (8 bases). Germline V gives CDR1 SEHNR, CDR2 FQNEAQ (reference sequence). V was shortened by 6 bases and J by 4 bases, with 25 bases between the two germline ends. The CDR3 extends over 17 amino acids.

This chain joins TRBV28 and TRBJ2-5; D is perhaps TRBD1 (6 bases). The V end was cut by 5 bases, the J end by 4 bases, with 14 bases between. The CDR3 contains 14 residues. Germline V gives CDR1 MDHEN, CDR2 SYDVKM. The CDR3 spells CASSIQGWGETQYF. The CDR3 nucleotides are TGTGCCAGCAGTATACAGGGATGGGGAGAGACCCAGTACTTC.

The CDR3 bases are TGTGCCAGCAGTTTAGCCTCTTTGGTCTTGCCCCCGCGCGGGCGGTACTTC. This encodes CASSLASLVLPPRGRYF. V usage is TRBV28 and J usage is TRBJ2-7; D perhaps matches TRBD2 (5 bases). CDR3 length equals 17 residues. V shed 2 bases and J shed 12 bases, with 29 bases lying between them. Germline-derived CDR1 and CDR2 are MDHEN and SYDVKM.

This clonotype came up a few times. The chain carries TRBV27 and TRBJ1-6; 7 positions match TRBD1. CDR3 length: 14 amino acids. Germline CDR1 reads MNHEY; CDR2 reads SMNVEV (reference sequence). After removal of 2 bases from V and 10 bases from J, the junction contained 5 bases not matched to a gene. This CDR3 reads CASSLDRVLSPLHF. CDR3 bases: TGTGCCAGCAGTTTAGACAGGGTGTTGTCACCCCTCCACTTT.

A note on this clonotype: The CDR3 carries no conserved terminal phenylalanine or tryptophan, so it likely arises from a read error. The chain has TRBV4-1 and TRBJ1-1; TRBD1 aligns across 7 bases. Per the germline V gene, CDR1 is MGHRA and CDR2 is YSYEKL. CDR3 length: 20 residues. Trimming removed 1 base from V and 0 bases from J; junction bases left unmatched: 17. The CDR3 coding sequence is TGCGCCAGCAGCCAAGGGACCGGGGCCAGGGGGGAAACGGTGAACACTGAAGCTTTCTTA. Translating it yields CASSQGTGARGETVNTEAFL.

This clonotype has a handful of counts. The chain's CDR3 is CATSDEYGGGETQYF. CDR3 in DNA: TGTGCCACCAGTGATGAGTACGGCGGGGGAGAGACCCAGTACTTC. V usage is TRBV24-1 and J usage is TRBJ2-5, with TRBD2 matching 7 bases. CDR1 and CDR2 from the germline V gene are KGHDR and SFDVKD. Unmatched junction bases numbered 7, after V lost 3 bases and J lost 4 bases. The CDR3 is made up of 15 amino acids.

Details on this clonotype: At one of its ends the junction is not consistent with the germline gene, which may arise from a read error. The DNA for the CDR3 is TGTGCCAGCAGCCACAGGGGGCTCACCGGGGAGCTGATTTTT. This translates into CASSHRGLTGELIF. The chain carries TRBV13 and TRBJ2-2; 9 nucleotides line up with TRBD1. The germline V gene encodes CDR1 PRHDT and CDR2 FYEKMQ (reference sequence). This CDR3 comprises 14 residues.

In this sample, this clonotype turned up many times. The chain uses TRBV25-1 and TRBJ2-5, with D possibly TRBD2 on 5 matching bases. The CDR3 totals 15 residues. The germline CDR1 and CDR2 sequences are MGHDK and SYGVNS. The V end was cut by 3 bases, the J end by 3 bases, with 14 bases between. The CDR3: CASSDRLAGKETQYF. DNA for the CDR3: TGTGCCAGCAGTGATCGCCTAGCTGGGAAAGAGACCCAGTACTTC.

V gene TRBV27 combines with J gene TRBJ1-1, with TRBD1 matching over 11 bases. V lost 5 bases and J lost 3; bases outside the gene matches: 2. The CDR3 sequence is 14 residues long. Per the germline V gene, CDR1 is MNHEY and CDR2 is SMNVEV (reference sequence). The CDR3 sequence is CASSPDRGHTEAFF. The CDR3 DNA follows: TGTGCCAGCAGTCCGGACAGGGGGCACACTGAAGCTTTCTTT.

The V and J genes are TRBV6-5 and TRBJ2-7; 10 bases agree with TRBD2. V shed 0 bases, J shed 6 bases, and the junction held 17 bases outside the gene matches. CDR3 length: 19 amino acids. The V gene's germline CDR1 is MNHEY and CDR2 SVGAGI. CDR3 in DNA: TGTGCCAGCAGTTACTCCCCCACAGGGCTAGCGGGAGTCTTCCTCGAGCAGTACTTC. Translated, it gives CASSYSPTGLAGVFLEQYF.

This clonotype occurred many times. This chain connects TRBV7-2 to TRBJ2-3; TRBD2 matches 13 bases. Germline V CDR1 and CDR2: SGHTA, FQGNSA. The V gene end was trimmed by 5 bases and the J gene end by 2 bases; junction bases not matched to a gene: 4. The CDR3 has 16 amino acids. CDR3: CASSAGTSGVTDTQYF. In DNA form, the CDR3 reads TGTGCCAGCAGCGCCGGGACTAGCGGGGTCACAGATACGCAGTATTTT.

In this sample, this clonotype turned up a few times. CDR3 DNA sequence: TGTGCCAGCAGTGAAACGCCCGAAGATCAGCCCCAGCATTTT. It yields the protein CASSETPEDQPQHF. The chain joins TRBV6-4 to TRBJ1-5; D unresolved. This CDR3 has 14 amino acids. Germline CDR1 is MRHNA and CDR2 is SNTAGT. With 3 bases removed from V and 5 bases from J, the gap between germline ends came to 11 bases.

The chain links TRBV13 to TRBJ1-1; D may be TRBD1 (6 bases). Trimming stripped 3 bases from V and 10 bases from J, with 12 bases between. This CDR3 comprises 12 residues. Per germline, CDR1 PRHDT and CDR2 FYEKMQ (reference sequence). The CDR3 protein is CASSFGTSGAFF. CDR3 sequence (DNA): TGTGCCAGCAGCTTCGGGACATCCGGAGCTTTCTTT.

This clonotype came up a few times. The chain joins TRBV4-3 to TRBJ2-2; D gene uncertain. Trimming pared 4 bases from V and 5 bases from J, leaving 8 bases between. This CDR3 has 13 residues. CDR1 and CDR2 from the germline V gene are LGHNA and YSLEER. In nucleotides, the CDR3 is TGCGCCAGCAGCCCACCTTATACCGGGGAGCTGTTTTTT. As protein: CASSPPYTGELFF.

The genes are TRBV28 and TRBJ2-3; TRBD2 might be the D (6 bases). From germline, CDR1 is MDHEN and CDR2 SYDVKM. CDR3 size: 14 residues. The germline V and J ends were trimmed by 3 bases and 0 bases, with 7 bases remaining between them. CDR3 sequence reads: CASSLGTSTDTQYF. The CDR3, as DNA: TGTGCCAGCAGTTTGGGGACTAGCACAGATACGCAGTATTTT.

The chain carries TRBV7-3 and TRBJ2-1, with D possibly being TRBD1 (6 bases). The germline gives CDR1 SGHTA, CDR2 FQGTGA. The CDR3 is 14 amino acids. V lost 2 bases to trimming and J lost 2 bases, with 7 bases between them. CDR3 amino acids: CASSLGGPYNEQFF. The CDR3 nucleotides are TGTGCCAGCAGCTTAGGGGGCCCCTACAATGAGCAGTTCTTC.

A few counts support this clonotype. The chain couples TRBV7-9 to TRBJ2-7; D call uncertain. Looked up from germline, CDR1 is SEHNR and CDR2 is FQNEAQ (reference sequence). The V end lost 5 bases, the J end lost 4 bases, and 9 bases lay between the germline ends. The CDR3 totals 12 residues. CDR3 loop: CASSPLDYEQYF. Written as DNA, the CDR3 is TGTGCCAGCAGCCCGTTGGATTACGAGCAGTACTTC.

This clonotype showed up just a few times. The rearrangement links TRBV5-1 to TRBJ1-2, with D perhaps TRBD1 (5 bases). The V and J ends lost 4 bases and 4 bases respectively, with 8 bases between them. CDR3 size: 12 residues. Per the germline V gene, CDR1 is SGHRS and CDR2 is YFSETQ. CDR3 nucleotides: TGCGCCAGCAGCCCGGACACCTATGGCTACACCTTC. Protein sequence: CASSPDTYGYTF.

This clonotype was picked up a small number of times. The chain uses TRBV3-1 and TRBJ2-3, with unresolved D. V lost 4 bases to trimming and J lost 11 bases, with 13 bases between them. The CDR3 loop spans 12 amino acids. CDR1 is LGHDT and CDR2 is YNNKEL in the germline V gene (reference sequence). The CDR3 DNA reads TGTGCCAGCAGCCCCACCCAGTCTGTGCAGTATTTT. Its protein is CASSPTQSVQYF.

This clonotype was counted only a few times. The rearrangement joins TRBV11-2 to TRBJ2-3; TRBD2 aligns across 8 bases. From germline, CDR1 is SGHAT and CDR2 FQNNGV. The CDR3 runs 17 residues. J was trimmed by 5 bases and V by 1 base; bases with no gene match: 11. CDR3 sequence reads: CASSLVVGRAMGDTQYF. The CDR3 bases are TGTGCCAGCAGCTTAGTGGTCGGGAGGGCCATGGGAGATACGCAGTATTTT.

J is TRBJ2-2 and V is TRBV27; 11 bases are shared with TRBD2. CDR3 size: 16 residues. Germline V CDR1 and CDR2: MNHEY, SMNVEV (reference sequence). V shed 5 bases and J 2 bases; nucleotides not matched to a gene: 4. CDR3: CASSTGLAENTGELFF. The CDR3 coding sequence is TGTGCCAGCAGTACGGGACTAGCGGAAAACACCGGGGAGCTGTTTTTT.

This clonotype was picked up many times. Mismatch with germline at one junction end may stem from a read error. The J gene is TRBJ1-1, the V gene TRBV28; D unresolved. This CDR3 region has 14 residues. Germline V gives CDR1 MDHEN, CDR2 SYDVKM. DNA of the CDR3: TGTGCCAGCAGCCATTCGGGGTTGAAGACTGAAGCTTTCTTT. It translates to CASSHSGLKTEAFF.

This clonotype was found many times. V and J are TRBV4-1 and TRBJ2-7; D could derive from TRBD1 or TRBD2 (5 bases each). Germline values: CDR1 MGHRA, CDR2 YSYEKL. This CDR3 is 16 amino acids long. Trimming shortened V by 0 bases and J by 0 bases, and 12 bases separated the two germline ends. The DNA of the CDR3 is TGCGCCAGCAGCCAAGATCCGGGACGAAGCTCCTACGAGCAGTACTTC. Protein product: CASSQDPGRSSYEQYF.

Regarding this clonotype: This may stem from a read error, because a much larger clone lies one nucleotide away. The gene calls are TRBV28 and TRBJ2-1; D unclear. Per germline, CDR1 MDHEN and CDR2 SYDVKM. The CDR3 loop spans 15 amino acids. V lost 6 bases and J lost 8, with 20 bases in between. CDR3 coding DNA: TGTGCCAGCAGCCCCGCGCCCCCCGCGGCCTATGAGCAGTTCTTC. Its translation is CASSPAPPAAYEQFF.

This clonotype has at least ten counts. This sequence joins TRBV6-2 or TRBV6-3 and TRBJ1-1; TRBD1 might be the D (5 bases). V was clipped by 4 bases and J by 4 bases, with 10 bases between them. The CDR3 runs to 13 residues. From germline, CDR1 is MNHEY and CDR2 SVGEGT. The CDR3 sequence: CASSFAGSTEAFF. CDR3 nucleotide sequence: TGTGCCAGCAGTTTTGCAGGGAGCACTGAAGCTTTCTTT.

The chain employs TRBV27 and TRBJ2-1; D is undetermined. V lost 5 bases and J 2 bases, leaving 16 bases between the germline ends. CDR1 and CDR2 (germline): MNHEY, SMNVEV (reference sequence). This CDR3 spans 16 amino acids. This CDR3 is CASSSPRPLPYNEQFF. The CDR3 nucleotides read TGTGCCAGCAGTAGCCCTCGTCCTTTGCCCTACAATGAGCAGTTCTTC.